One and the same sample provided the 3 T cell receptor beta chains below, sequenced in a study of shared clonotypes between healthy human individuals (TCRdb year 2020). Receptor amplification or capture employed the immunoSEQ multiplex PCR assay. TCRdb mirrors the immuneACCESS table, restricted to in-frame sequences. Some clones are absent from its copies; in checked studies, under half trace to an unresolved V gene, and the reason for the others is unknown. This sample is represented by about 2.1 million clones; more than 85% of them were singletons. The ten largest clonotypes hold 1.5% to 2% of the sample. CD8 naive samples were obtained by positive selection for CCR7 among CD45RO-negative cells, yielding a CD45RA+CCR7+ population from which TemRA cells were excluded. Sequencing used naive CD8+ T cells from PBMCs. What the cell subset or site label conveys for this sample: CD45RA+CCR7+. Receptors originate from a man aged 18-30 years in good health. Some clones in this sample may be carry-over from other donors' samples.

CDR3 nucleotide sequence: TGTGCCAGCAGTAGGGACGGTACTAACTATGGCTACACCTTC. It yields the protein CASSRDGTNYGYTF. This chain joins TRBV27 and TRBJ1-2; D might be TRBD1 (5 bases). Germline V gives CDR1 MNHEY, CDR2 SMNVEV (reference sequence). The CDR3 runs 14 residues. V lost 5 bases and J 0 bases, leaving 10 bases between the germline ends.

The rearrangement uses TRBV4-1 and TRBJ1-1, with unresolved D. The V end was cut by 3 bases, the J end by 0 bases, with 8 bases between. CDR3 length: 14 residues. Germline assignment: CDR1 MGHRA and CDR2 YSYEKL. The CDR3 is CASSHVTVNTEAFF. CDR3 nucleotides: TGCGCCAGCAGCCACGTGACGGTGAACACTGAAGCTTTCTTT.

The J gene is TRBJ2-2, the V gene TRBV4-1; a possible D gene is TRBD2 (5 bases). With 2 bases removed from V and 7 bases from J, the gap between germline ends came to 14 bases. In germline, CDR1 is MGHRA, CDR2 YSYEKL. The CDR3 spans 15 residues. Here the CDR3 DNA reads TGCGCCAGCAGCCAATTTACGGGGTTTGGCGGGGAGCTGTTTTTT. As protein: CASSQFTGFGGELFF.